The clone carrying this TCR beta chain is a singleton in its sample. Antigen unknown. The source of the sample is a study of Ad26.COV2.S vaccination and SARS-CoV-2 variants. The method was immunoSEQ multiplex PCR; TCRdb's version includes in-frame clones alone and lacks a portion of them. Of roughly 180,000 clones listed, roughly 89% were seen once; the top ten hold approximately 6%. Germline assignment: CDR1 LGHDT and CDR2 YNNKEL (reference sequence). Trimming took off 1 base at V and 0 bases at J, with 25 bases between the two ends. This CDR3 spans 21 amino acids. Study results and caveats: Compared with placebo recipients, vaccine recipients had higher spike-specific TCR breadth. Assessments of TCR breadth and depth may have underestimated the total T cell responses. Vaccinated and placebo-treated recipients had similar non-spike TCR breadth.

V and J are TRBV3-1 (or the pseudogene TRBV3-2) and TRBJ2-4, with no clear D. The TCR sequence derives from a human donor who had recovered from COVID-19. Sequenced material: peripheral blood, taken after recovery from COVID-19. CDR3 DNA sequence: TGTGCCAGCAGCCAAGGGATATCGACTCAGTGGAGTTCGCTAGCCAAAAACATTCAGTACTTC. Its protein is CASSQGISTQWSSLAKNIQYF.